Below, 11 T cell receptor beta chains from the same sample are listed, as sequenced in a study of OX40 agonist ivuxolimab in advanced cancers. Generated by immunoSEQ multiplex PCR, the TCRdb table keeps only in-frame clones and is missing some. The sample shows tens of thousands of clones, about nine tenths of them seen only once. The material was CD4+ or CD8+ T cells sorted from blood, obtained in a trial of the OX40 agonist ivuxolimab. The receptors shown here come from an adult with an advanced solid tumor such as melanoma, head and neck, liver or kidney cancer.

The chain joins TRBV6-5 to TRBJ2-3; no definite D call. Trimming shortened V by 5 bases and J by 0 bases, and 12 bases separated the two germline ends. The germline CDR1 and CDR2 sequences are MNHEY and SVGAGI. CDR3 length equals 15 residues. The CDR3 is CASSPQVGSTDTQYF. The CDR3 bases are TGTGCCAGCAGTCCCCAGGTGGGAAGCACAGATACGCAGTATTTT.

V usage is TRBV28 and J usage is TRBJ1-1; D ambiguous. Germline V gene data show CDR1 as MDHEN and CDR2 as SYDVKM. The CDR3 totals 13 residues. The V gene lost 1 base and the J gene lost 5 bases, with 8 bases spanning the gap. CDR3 protein: CASSLFGRTEAFF. CDR3 sequence (DNA): TGTGCCAGCAGTTTATTTGGACGGACTGAAGCTTTCTTT. Full variable domain (remainder filled in from reference TRBV28 and TRBJ1-1): DVKVTQSSRYLVKRTGEKVFLECVQDMDHENMFWYRQDPGLGLRLIYFSYDVKMKEKGDIPEGYSVSREKKERFSLILESASTNQTSMYLCASSLFGRTEAFFGQGTRLTVV.

This chain joins TRBV5-6 and TRBJ2-4; 9 bases align to TRBD1. Germline CDR1 SGHDT, CDR2 YYEEEE. The CDR3 length is 14 residues. The V and J ends lost 2 bases and 8 bases, in that order; junction bases with no gene match: 5. As DNA, the CDR3 is TGTGCCAGCAGCTTAACAGGGGGCGCCTACATTCAGTACTTC. This encodes CASSLTGGAYIQYF.

This chain links TRBV6-6 with TRBJ1-3; a weak D match, TRBD1 (5 bases). V was trimmed by 5 bases and J by 4 bases, leaving 6 bases between them. CDR3 length: 12 amino acids. From germline, CDR1 is MNHNY and CDR2 SVGAGI (reference sequence). Here the CDR3 reads CASSKGGNTIYF. CDR3 coding DNA: TGTGCCAGCAGTAAGGGGGGAAACACCATATATTTT.

V and J are TRBV2 and TRBJ1-1; 9 positions agree with TRBD1. This CDR3 comprises 14 residues. Losses at the gene ends were 6 bases for V and 5 bases for J; bases not matched to a gene: 7. Germline CDR1 reads SNHLY; CDR2 reads FYNNEI. The chain's CDR3 is CASRLTGGYTEAFF. CDR3 bases: TGTGCCAGCAGGCTAACAGGGGGCTATACTGAAGCTTTCTTT.

This chain uses TRBV5-1 with TRBJ2-5; 7 bases align to TRBD1. There are 15 residues in the CDR3. Looked up from germline, CDR1 is SGHRS and CDR2 is YFSETQ. Losses at the gene ends were 1 base for V and 5 bases for J; bases not matched to a gene: 8. The CDR3 DNA follows: TGCGCCAGCAGCTTGTCGACAGGGAGTGGGGAGACCCAGTACTTC. This sequence encodes CASSLSTGSGETQYF.

The chain couples TRBV7-9 to TRBJ1-1; 7 bases line up with TRBD1. The CDR3 is 14 amino acids. Germline-derived CDR1 and CDR2 are SEHNR and FQNEAQ (reference sequence). Trimming cost V 4 bases and J 0 bases; bases outside gene matches: 2. The CDR3 protein is CASSWGQMNTEAFF. DNA for the CDR3: TGTGCCAGCAGCTGGGGACAGATGAACACTGAAGCTTTCTTT.

This clone came up once. The chain links TRBV6-1 to TRBJ1-1, with D possibly being TRBD1 (5 bases). The CDR3 totals 14 residues. Trimming pared 6 bases from V and 5 bases from J, leaving 16 bases between. In germline, CDR1 is MNHNS, CDR2 SASEGT. CDR3 in DNA: TGTGCCAGCAGGAAGACGGAGGGGCGGACTGAAGCTTTCTTT. Its translation is CASRKTEGRTEAFF.

The genes are TRBV28 and TRBJ2-7, with D perhaps matching TRBD2 (6 bases). V was pared by 6 bases and J by 4 bases, with 13 bases between. Germline CDR1 reads MDHEN; CDR2 reads SYDVKM. This CDR3 comprises 13 residues. The CDR3 loop is CASRLGGAYEQYF. Written as DNA, the CDR3 is TGTGCCAGCAGGCTAGGAGGGGCGTACGAGCAGTACTTC.

V usage is TRBV10-3 and J usage is TRBJ1-2, with 7 bases that match TRBD1. The trim removed 0 bases at V and 6 bases at J, leaving 4 bases unmatched. Germline V gene sequence: CDR1 ENHRY, CDR2 SYGVKD. The CDR3 is made up of 14 amino acids. CDR3 region: CAISESMTGNGYTF. DNA for the CDR3: TGTGCCATCAGTGAGTCGATGACAGGGAATGGCTACACCTTC.

V usage is TRBV19 and J usage is TRBJ2-3, with TRBD2 as a possible D gene (5 bases). The CDR3 runs 14 residues. Germline V gene sequence: CDR1 LNHDA, CDR2 SQIVND (reference sequence). V lost 3 bases and J lost 2, with 9 bases in between. The CDR3 here is CASSILTTTDTQYF. The CDR3 region has the DNA TGTGCCAGTAGTATTTTGACTACCACAGATACGCAGTATTTT. The full variable domain, its missing parts supplied by reference TRBV19 and TRBJ2-3, is DGGITQSPKYLFRKEGQNVTLSCEQNLNHDAMYWYRQDPGQGLRLIYYSQIVNDFQKGDIAEGYSVSREKKESFPLTVTSAQKNPTAFYLCASSILTTTDTQYFGPGTRLTVL.